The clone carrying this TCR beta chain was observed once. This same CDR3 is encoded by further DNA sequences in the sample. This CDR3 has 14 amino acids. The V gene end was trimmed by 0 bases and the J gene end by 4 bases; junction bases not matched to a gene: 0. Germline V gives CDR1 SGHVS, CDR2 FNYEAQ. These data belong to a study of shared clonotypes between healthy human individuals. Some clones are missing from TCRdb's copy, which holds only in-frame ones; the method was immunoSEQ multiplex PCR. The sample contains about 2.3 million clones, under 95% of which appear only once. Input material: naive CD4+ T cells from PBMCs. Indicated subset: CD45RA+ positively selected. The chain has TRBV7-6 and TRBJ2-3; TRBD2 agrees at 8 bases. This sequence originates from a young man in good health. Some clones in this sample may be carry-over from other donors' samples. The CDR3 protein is CASSLARGADTQYF. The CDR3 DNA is TGTGCCAGCAGCTTAGCGCGGGGGGCAGATACGCAGTATTTT.